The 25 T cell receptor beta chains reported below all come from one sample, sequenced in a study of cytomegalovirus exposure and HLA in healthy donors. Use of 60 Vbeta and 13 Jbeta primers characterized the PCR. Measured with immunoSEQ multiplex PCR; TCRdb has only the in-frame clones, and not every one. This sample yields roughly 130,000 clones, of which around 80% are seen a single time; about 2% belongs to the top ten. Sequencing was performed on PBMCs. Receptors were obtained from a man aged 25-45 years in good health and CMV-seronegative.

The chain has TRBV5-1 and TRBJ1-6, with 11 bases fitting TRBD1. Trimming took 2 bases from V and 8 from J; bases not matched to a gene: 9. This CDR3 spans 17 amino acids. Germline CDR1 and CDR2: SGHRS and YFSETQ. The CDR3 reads CASSFGQGARWDSPLHF. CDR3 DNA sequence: TGCGCCAGCAGCTTCGGACAGGGGGCGCGGTGGGATTCACCCCTCCACTTT.

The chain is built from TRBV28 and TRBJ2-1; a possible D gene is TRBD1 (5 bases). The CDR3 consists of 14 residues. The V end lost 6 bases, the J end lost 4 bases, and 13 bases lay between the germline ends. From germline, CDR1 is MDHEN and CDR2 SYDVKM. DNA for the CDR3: TGTGCCAGCAGCCTGCTAGGGGTTTACAATGAGCAGTTCTTC. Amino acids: CASSLLGVYNEQFF.

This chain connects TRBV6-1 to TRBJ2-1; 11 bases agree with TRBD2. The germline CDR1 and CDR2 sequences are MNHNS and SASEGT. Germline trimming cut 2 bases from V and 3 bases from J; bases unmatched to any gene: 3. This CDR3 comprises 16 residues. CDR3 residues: CASSERTSGGYNEQFF. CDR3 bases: TGTGCCAGCAGTGAACGTACTAGCGGGGGCTACAATGAGCAGTTCTTC.

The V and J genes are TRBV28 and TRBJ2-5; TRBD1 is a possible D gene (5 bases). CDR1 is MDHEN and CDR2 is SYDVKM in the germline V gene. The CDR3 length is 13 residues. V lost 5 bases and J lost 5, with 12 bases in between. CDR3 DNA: TGTGCCAGCAGTCCACGACAGAGGGAGACCCAGTACTTC. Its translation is CASSPRQRETQYF.

CDR3 sequence reads: CASSDAEYSNQPQHF. The CDR3 nucleotides read TGCGCCAGCAGTGACGCAGAATATAGCAATCAGCCCCAGCATTTT. The genes are TRBV10-2 and TRBJ1-5; no firm D call. Germline V gene data show CDR1 as WSHSY and CDR2 as SAAADI. Trimming cost V 3 bases and J 0 bases, with 9 bases left between them. The CDR3 is 15 residues long.

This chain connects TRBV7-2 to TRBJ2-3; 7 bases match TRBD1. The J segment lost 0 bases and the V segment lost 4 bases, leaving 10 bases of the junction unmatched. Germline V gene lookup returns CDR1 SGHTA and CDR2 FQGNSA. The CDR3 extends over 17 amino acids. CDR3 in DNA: TGTGCCAGCAGCTCGCCGCGTGGCAGGGGGAGCACAGATACGCAGTATTTT. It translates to CASSSPRGRGSTDTQYF.

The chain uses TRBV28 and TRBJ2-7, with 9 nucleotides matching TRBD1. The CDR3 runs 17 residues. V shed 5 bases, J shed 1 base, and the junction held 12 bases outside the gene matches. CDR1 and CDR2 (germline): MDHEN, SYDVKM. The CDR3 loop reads CASSPLFTTGGSYEQYF. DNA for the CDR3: TGTGCCAGCAGTCCGCTCTTCACGACAGGGGGGTCCTACGAGCAGTACTTC.

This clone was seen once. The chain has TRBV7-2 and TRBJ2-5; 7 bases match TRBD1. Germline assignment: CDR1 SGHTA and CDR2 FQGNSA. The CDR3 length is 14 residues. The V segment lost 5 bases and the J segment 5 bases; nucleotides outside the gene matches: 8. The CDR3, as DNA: TGTGCCAGCAGCCGGTCACAGGGGCGGGAGACCCAGTACTTC. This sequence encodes CASSRSQGRETQYF.

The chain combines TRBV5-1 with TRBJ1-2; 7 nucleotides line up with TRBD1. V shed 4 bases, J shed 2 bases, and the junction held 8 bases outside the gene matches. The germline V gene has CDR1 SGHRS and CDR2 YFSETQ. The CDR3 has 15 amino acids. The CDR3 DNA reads TGCGCCAGCAGCGGGGGGACAGCTCACAACTATGGCTACACCTTC. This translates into CASSGGTAHNYGYTF. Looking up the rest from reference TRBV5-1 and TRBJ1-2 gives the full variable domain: KAGVTQTPRYLIKTRGQQVTLSCSPISGHRSVSWYQQTPGQGLQFLFEYFSETQRNKGNFPGRFSGRQFSNSRSEMNVSTLELGDSALYLCASSGGTAHNYGYTFGSGTRLTVV.

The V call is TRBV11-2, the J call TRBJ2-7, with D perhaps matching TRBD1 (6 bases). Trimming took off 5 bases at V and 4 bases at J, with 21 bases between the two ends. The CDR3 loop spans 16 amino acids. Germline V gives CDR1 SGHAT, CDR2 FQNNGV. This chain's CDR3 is CASSPAGQLVTYEQYF. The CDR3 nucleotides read TGTGCCAGCAGCCCCGCCGGACAGTTAGTTACTTACGAGCAGTACTTC.

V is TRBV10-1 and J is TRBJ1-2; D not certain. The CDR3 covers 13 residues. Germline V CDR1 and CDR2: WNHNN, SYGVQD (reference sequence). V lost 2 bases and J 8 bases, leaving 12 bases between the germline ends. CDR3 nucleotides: TGCGCCAGCAGTGAGCAGATCACGGGGGGCTACACCTTC. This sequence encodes CASSEQITGGYTF.

The CDR3 DNA reads as TGCGCCAGCACGGGAGTGGCAGGGACCTACGAGCAGTACTTC. It specifies CASTGVAGTYEQYF. This chain links TRBV5-1 with TRBJ2-5, with a weak D call TRBD2 (6 bases). Gene TRBJ2-7 matches the end of the DNA better, so the J call may be wrong. Germline V gene sequence: CDR1 SGHRS, CDR2 YFSETQ. This CDR3 comprises 14 residues.

CDR3 in amino acids: CASSARGMGELFF. Here the CDR3 DNA reads TGTGCCAGCAGCGCCAGGGGTATGGGGGAGCTGTTTTTT. The V call is TRBV9, the J call TRBJ2-2; D might be TRBD1 (6 bases). Between the trimmed V and J ends, which lost 3 bases and 8 bases, there was a span of 11 bases. Germline values: CDR1 SGDLS, CDR2 YYNGEE. This CDR3 contains 13 residues.

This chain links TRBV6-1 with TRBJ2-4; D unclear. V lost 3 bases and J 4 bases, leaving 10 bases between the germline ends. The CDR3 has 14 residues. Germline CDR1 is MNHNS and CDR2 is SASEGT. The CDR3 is CASSEGRPKNIQYF. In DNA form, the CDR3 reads TGTGCCAGCAGTGAGGGCAGGCCTAAAAACATTCAGTACTTC.

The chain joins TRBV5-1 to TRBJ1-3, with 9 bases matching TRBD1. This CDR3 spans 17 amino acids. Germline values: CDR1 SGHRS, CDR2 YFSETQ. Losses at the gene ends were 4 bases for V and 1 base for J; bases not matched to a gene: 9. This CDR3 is CASSGGTGFGSGNTIYF. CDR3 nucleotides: TGCGCCAGCAGCGGGGGGACAGGGTTCGGGTCTGGAAACACCATATATTTT.

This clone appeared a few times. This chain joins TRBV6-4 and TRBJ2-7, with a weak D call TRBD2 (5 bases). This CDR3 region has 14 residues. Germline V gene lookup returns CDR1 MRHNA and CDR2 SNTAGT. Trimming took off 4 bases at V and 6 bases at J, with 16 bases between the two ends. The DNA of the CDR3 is TGTGCCAGCAGTGCCCGTATGGGTACTAGCGAGCAGTACTTC. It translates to CASSARMGTSEQYF.

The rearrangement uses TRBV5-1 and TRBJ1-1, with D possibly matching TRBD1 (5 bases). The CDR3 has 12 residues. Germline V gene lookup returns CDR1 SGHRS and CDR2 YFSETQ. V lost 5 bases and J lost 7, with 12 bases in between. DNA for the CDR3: TGCGCCAGCAGTTTGCCGGGGGGTGAAGCTTTCTTT. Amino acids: CASSLPGGEAFF. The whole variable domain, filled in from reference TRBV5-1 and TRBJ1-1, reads KAGVTQTPRYLIKTRGQQVTLSCSPISGHRSVSWYQQTPGQGLQFLFEYFSETQRNKGNFPGRFSGRQFSNSRSEMNVSTLELGDSALYLCASSLPGGEAFFGQGTRLTVV.

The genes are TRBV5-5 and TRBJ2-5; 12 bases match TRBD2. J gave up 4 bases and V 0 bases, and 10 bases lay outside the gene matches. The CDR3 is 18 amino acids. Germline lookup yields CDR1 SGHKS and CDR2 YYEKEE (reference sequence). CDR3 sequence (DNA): TGTGCCAGCAGCTTGGGTCTAGCGGGGGGGCGGCCCCCAGAGACCCAGTACTTC. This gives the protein CASSLGLAGGRPPETQYF.

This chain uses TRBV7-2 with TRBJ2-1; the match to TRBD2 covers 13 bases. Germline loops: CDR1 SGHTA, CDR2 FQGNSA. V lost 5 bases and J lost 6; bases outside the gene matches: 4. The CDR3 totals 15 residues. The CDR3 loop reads CASSKGLAGVNEQFF. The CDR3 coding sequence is TGTGCCAGCAGCAAAGGACTAGCGGGGGTCAATGAGCAGTTCTTC.

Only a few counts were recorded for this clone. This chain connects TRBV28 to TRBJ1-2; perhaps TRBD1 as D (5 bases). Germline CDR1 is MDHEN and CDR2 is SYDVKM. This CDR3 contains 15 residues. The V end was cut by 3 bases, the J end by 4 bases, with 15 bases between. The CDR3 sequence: CASSFGGTDFYGYTF. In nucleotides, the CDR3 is TGTGCCAGCAGTTTCGGAGGGACTGACTTCTATGGCTACACCTTC.

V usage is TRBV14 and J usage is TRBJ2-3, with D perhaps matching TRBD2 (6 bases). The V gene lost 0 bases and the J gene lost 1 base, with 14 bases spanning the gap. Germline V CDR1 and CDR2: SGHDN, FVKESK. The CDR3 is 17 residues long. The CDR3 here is CASSQDLLAGGTDTQYF. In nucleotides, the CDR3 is TGTGCCAGCAGCCAAGATCTACTAGCTGGGGGCACAGATACGCAGTATTTT. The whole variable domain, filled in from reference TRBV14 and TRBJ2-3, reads EAGVTQFPSHSVIEKGQTVTLRCDPISGHDNLYWYRRVMGKEIKFLLHFVKESKQDESGMPNNRFLAERTGGTYSTLKVQPAELEDSGVYFCASSQDLLAGGTDTQYFGPGTRLTVL.

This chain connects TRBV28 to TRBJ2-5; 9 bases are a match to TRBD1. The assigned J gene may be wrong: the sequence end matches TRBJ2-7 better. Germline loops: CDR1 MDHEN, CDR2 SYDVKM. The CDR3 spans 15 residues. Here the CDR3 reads CASSGNRGLAYEQYF. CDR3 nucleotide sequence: TGTGCCAGCAGTGGGAACAGGGGGCTCGCGTACGAGCAGTACTTC.

CDR3 coding DNA: TGTGCCAGCAGTCCTTCGGTTAGGGGGCTTATGAGAGATGGCTACACCTTC. It translates to CASSPSVRGLMRDGYTF. The chain links TRBV7-9 to TRBJ1-2; 7 bases agree with TRBD1. From germline, CDR1 is SEHNR and CDR2 FQNEAQ (reference sequence). After removal of 6 bases from V and 6 bases from J, the junction contained 19 bases not matched to a gene. This CDR3 region has 17 residues.

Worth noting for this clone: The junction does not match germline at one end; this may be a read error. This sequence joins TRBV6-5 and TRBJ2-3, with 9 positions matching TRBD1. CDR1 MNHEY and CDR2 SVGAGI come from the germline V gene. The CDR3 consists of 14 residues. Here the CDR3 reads CASSWGQGTNTQYF. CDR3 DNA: TGTGCCAGCAGTTGGGGACAGGGCACAAATACGCAGTATTTT.

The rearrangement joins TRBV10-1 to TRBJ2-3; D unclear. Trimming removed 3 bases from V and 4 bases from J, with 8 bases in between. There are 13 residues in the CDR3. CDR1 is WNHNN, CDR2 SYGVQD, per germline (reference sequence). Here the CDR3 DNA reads TGCGCCAGCAGTGACTCCTATGCAGATACGCAGTATTTT. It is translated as CASSDSYADTQYF.